A single sample gave rise to the 4 T cell receptor beta chains below, sequenced in a study of Tregs in tolerant kidney transplant recipients. Assay used: immunoSEQ multiplex PCR; TCRdb lists only in-frame clones, some missing. The sample has 14,000 or so clones; the top ten hold 27%. Recipients received nonmyeloablative bone marrow transplants from related graft donors, with transient mixed chimerism. The specimen comprised CD8+ T cells from blood (PBMCs), sampled 6 months after the transplant. Receptors originate from a human patient who received a combined kidney and bone marrow transplant. The T cells may come from the graft donor.

A word on this clone: From the germline J gene comes the end of the CDR3, since the read stops 3 residues before it. The V call is TRBV11-2, the J call TRBJ2-7; a possible D gene is TRBD2 (6 bases). The germline V gene encodes CDR1 SGHAT and CDR2 FQNNGV. CDR3 length: 15 amino acids. The V end was cut by 3 bases, the J end by 4 bases, with 16 bases between. The CDR3 sequence is CASSFGRDPFYEQYF. The sequenced part of the CDR3 DNA is TGTGCCAGCAGCTTCGGGCGGGATCCGTTTTACGAG. Full variable domain (missing parts from reference TRBV11-2 and TRBJ2-7): EAGVAQSPRYKIIEKRQSVAFWCNPISGHATLYWYQQILGQGPKLLIQFQNNGVVDDSQLPKDRFSAERLKGVDSTLKIQPAKLEDSAVYLCASSFGRDPFYEQYFGPGTRLTVT.

A note on this clone: One end of the junction fails to match germline, which may point to a read error. Read sequence stops 3 residues before the CDR3 end, and the germline J gene provides the missing end. The chain joins TRBV19 to TRBJ1-1; tentative D call: TRBD1 (5 bases). Germline V CDR1 and CDR2: LNHDA, SQIVND (reference sequence). The CDR3 length is 12 residues. The covered CDR3 bases are TGTGCCAGTAGTATCGGGGGGACTGGA. This encodes CASSIGGTG. From start to end, the CDR3 is CASSIGGTGAFF. Together with reference TRBV19 and TRBJ1-1, the CDR3 gives the full variable domain: DGGITQSPKYLFRKEGQNVTLSCEQNLNHDAMYWYRQDPGQGLRLIYYSQIVNDFQKGDIAEGYSVSREKKESFPLTVTSAQKNPTAFYLCASSIGGTGAFFGQGTRLTVV.

As concerns this clone: The CDR3 goes on 3 residues after the read ends, and that part is filled in from the germline J gene. V usage is TRBV2 and J usage is TRBJ2-2; D is undetermined. Germline loops: CDR1 SNHLY, CDR2 FYNNEI. CDR3 length equals 15 residues. This CDR3 is CASSEYGHENEKLFF. CDR3 bases read: TGTGCCAGCAGTGAATATGGCCACGAGAATGAAAAG.

As regards this clone: The read terminates 3 residues before the CDR3 end, so the remaining end is supplied by the germline J gene. The V and J genes are TRBV29-1 and TRBJ2-2; 7 nucleotides line up with TRBD1. V was pared by 5 bases and J by 3 bases, with 12 bases of the junction left unmatched. The CDR3 runs to 16 residues. Germline V gene lookup returns CDR1 SQVTM and CDR2 ANQGSEA. The CDR3 DNA, read in part, is TGCAGCGTTTACCTGCGACAGGGCAGGGACACCGGGGAG. Amino acids: CSVYLRQGRDTGE. The CDR3 as a whole reads CSVYLRQGRDTGELFF.